The 15 T cell receptor beta chains below all came from one sample that was sequenced in a study of cytomegalovirus exposure and HLA in healthy donors (dated by TCRdb to between 2016 and 2019). Library construction relied on the immunoSEQ multiplex PCR assay. For the multiplex PCR, a mixture combining 60 forward primers for TCR Vbeta segments and 13 reverse primers for TCR Jbeta segments was used. TCRdb re-hosts the immuneACCESS table, in-frame sequences only. Its copies lack some clones; in the studies checked, an unresolved V gene accounts for under half of them, and the cause for the rest is not known. The sample table holds around 110,000 clones, of which roughly 87% were seen once. The ten largest clones add up to roughly 2.5% of the sample. Sequencing input: PBMCs. These receptor sequences come from a man aged 25-45 years in good health and CMV-seropositive.

The chain recombines TRBV30 with TRBJ2-3; a weak D match, TRBD2 (5 bases). The CDR3 covers 15 residues. Germline values: CDR1 GTSNPN, CDR2 SVGIG (reference sequence). Trimming took 4 bases from V and 3 from J, leaving 17 bases between them. The CDR3, as DNA: TGTGCCTGGACCGCGGGCCTGGTGGGAACAGATACGCAGTATTTT. This encodes CAWTAGLVGTDTQYF. Complete variable domain (other parts from reference TRBV30 and TRBJ2-3): SQTIHQWPATLVQPVGSPLSLECTVEGTSNPNLYWYRQAAGRGLQLLFYSVGIGQISSEVPQNLSASRPQDRQFILSSKKLLLSDSGFYLCAWTAGLVGTDTQYFGPGTRLTVL.

The V call is TRBV19, the J call TRBJ1-1; weak D call: TRBD1 (5 bases). This CDR3 is 14 amino acids long. Between the trimmed V and J ends, which lost 5 bases and 3 bases, there was a span of 13 bases. The V gene's germline CDR1 is LNHDA and CDR2 SQIVND (reference sequence). In DNA, the CDR3 is TGTGCCAGTAGTCTCCTGACAGAGTACACTGAAGCTTTCTTT. Amino acid sequence: CASSLLTEYTEAFF.

V gene TRBV29-1 combines with J gene TRBJ1-1; 7 bases agree with TRBD1. The V segment lost 6 bases and the J segment 1 base; nucleotides outside the gene matches: 5. CDR1 SQVTM and CDR2 ANQGSEA come from the germline V gene. The CDR3 is made up of 13 amino acids. The CDR3 region is CSVDRPENTEAFF. For the CDR3, the DNA is TGCAGCGTGGACAGGCCGGAGAACACTGAAGCTTTCTTT.

This rearrangement joins TRBV6-1 to TRBJ1-5; maybe TRBD1 (5 bases). The V and J ends lost 5 bases and 0 bases respectively, with 11 bases between them. Per germline, CDR1 MNHNS and CDR2 SASEGT. The CDR3 covers 15 residues. CDR3 DNA sequence: TGTGCCAGCAGTTGGACATCAGATAGCAATCAGCCCCAGCATTTT. It codes for CASSWTSDSNQPQHF.

This chain connects TRBV7-8 to TRBJ2-1; 10 nucleotides line up with TRBD2. The CDR3 sequence is 20 residues long. CDR1 is SGHVS and CDR2 is FQNEAQ in the germline V gene. V gave up 1 base and J gave up 3 bases; unmatched junction bases: 15. The CDR3 is CASSLVRYRISGGSYNEQFF. The CDR3 nucleotides are TGTGCCAGCAGCTTAGTCAGGTACAGGATTAGCGGGGGGAGCTACAATGAGCAGTTCTTC.

This clone was detected only once. This chain links TRBV2 with TRBJ1-1; TRBD1 might be the D (5 bases). V dropped 0 bases and J dropped 3 bases, with 11 bases sitting between them. This CDR3 has 15 residues. Germline CDR1 reads SNHLY; CDR2 reads FYNNEI. This CDR3 reads CASSEASGKDTEAFF. CDR3 in DNA: TGTGCCAGCAGTGAAGCATCAGGGAAAGACACTGAAGCTTTCTTT.

The chain employs TRBV6-6 and TRBJ1-1; D might be TRBD1 (5 bases). The germline V gene encodes CDR1 MNHNY and CDR2 SVGAGI (reference sequence). Trimming cost V 5 bases and J 4 bases, with 11 bases left between them. This CDR3 region has 13 residues. The DNA of the CDR3 is TGTGCCAGCAGTCGGGGGGAGGGCACTGAAGCTTTCTTT. Its protein product is CASSRGEGTEAFF.

This clone rates as medium-sized. The V gene is TRBV19, the J gene TRBJ2-7; weak D call: TRBD1 (6 bases). The CDR3 covers 13 residues. Trimming took 6 bases from V and 7 from J, leaving 16 bases between them. Germline-derived CDR1 and CDR2 are LNHDA and SQIVND (reference sequence). Here the CDR3 DNA reads TGTGCCAGTAGCGTCTTCGGACAGCGGGAGCAGTACTTC. Encoded protein: CASSVFGQREQYF.

The sample holds a few counts of this clone. This chain uses TRBV2 with TRBJ2-7; possible D gene TRBD1, 6 bases. V lost 3 bases, J lost 6 bases, and 18 bases lay in between. Per the germline V gene, CDR1 is SNHLY and CDR2 is FYNNEI. The CDR3 covers 15 residues. The CDR3 bases are TGTGCCAGCAGTGAGAACACATACAGGGTTGGCGAGCAGTACTTC. Its protein product is CASSENTYRVGEQYF.

This chain links TRBV6-1 with TRBJ2-5, with TRBD2 identical over 7 bases. Germline loops: CDR1 MNHNS, CDR2 SASEGT. The CDR3 sequence is 15 residues long. J was trimmed by 7 bases and V by 7 bases; bases with no gene match: 15. Here the CDR3 reads CASTIPREGFWTQYF. In DNA form, the CDR3 reads TGTGCCAGCACGATCCCCAGGGAGGGTTTTTGGACCCAGTACTTC.

The rearrangement links TRBV19 to TRBJ1-5; D unclear. The CDR3 runs to 15 residues. Germline V CDR1 and CDR2: LNHDA, SQIVND (reference sequence). V lost 5 bases to trimming and J lost 0 bases, with 11 bases between them. CDR3 sequence reads: CASSPPHHSNQPQHF. Here the CDR3 DNA reads TGTGCCAGTAGTCCCCCACACCATAGCAATCAGCCCCAGCATTTT.

The rearrangement links TRBV15 to TRBJ1-5, with TRBD1 as a possible D gene (6 bases). CDR1 LNHNV and CDR2 YYDKDF come from the germline V gene (reference sequence). Trimming cost V 1 base and J 3 bases, with 19 bases left between them. CDR3 length: 18 amino acids. The CDR3 protein is CATSRVSVRGGLNQPQHF. CDR3 sequence (DNA): TGTGCCACCAGCAGAGTCTCTGTCCGGGGGGGGCTCAATCAGCCCCAGCATTTT.

The chain has TRBV7-6 and TRBJ2-5; D may be TRBD1 (6 bases). Trimming pared 2 bases from V and 2 bases from J, leaving 15 bases between. CDR1 and CDR2 from the germline V gene are SGHVS and FNYEAQ. The CDR3 is 16 residues long. This CDR3 reads CASSLIQQGLQETQYF. DNA for the CDR3: TGTGCCAGCAGCTTAATTCAACAGGGTTTACAAGAGACCCAGTACTTC.

The rearrangement joins TRBV19 to TRBJ2-6; TRBD1 agrees at 7 bases. The CDR3 totals 16 residues. Germline V gives CDR1 LNHDA, CDR2 SQIVND (reference sequence). J gave up 0 bases and V 9 bases, and 8 bases lay outside the gene matches. The CDR3 nucleotides are TGTGCCAGCCAGGGGGTGGGAATCTCTGGGGCCAACGTCCTGACTTTC. It is translated as CASQGVGISGANVLTF. The variable domain in full, completed from reference TRBV19 and TRBJ2-6, reads DGGITQSPKYLFRKEGQNVTLSCEQNLNHDAMYWYRQDPGQGLRLIYYSQIVNDFQKGDIAEGYSVSREKKESFPLTVTSAQKNPTAFYLCASQGVGISGANVLTFGAGSRLTVL.

V gene TRBV6-1 combines with J gene TRBJ1-5; D might be TRBD1 (5 bases). The CDR3 is made up of 15 amino acids. Germline CDR1 reads MNHNS; CDR2 reads SASEGT. Trimming removed 6 bases at V and 4 bases at J, with 16 bases between. CDR3 sequence: CASSLRQGRNQPQHF. CDR3 DNA: TGTGCCAGCAGCCTCAGGCAGGGTAGGAATCAGCCCCAGCATTTT.